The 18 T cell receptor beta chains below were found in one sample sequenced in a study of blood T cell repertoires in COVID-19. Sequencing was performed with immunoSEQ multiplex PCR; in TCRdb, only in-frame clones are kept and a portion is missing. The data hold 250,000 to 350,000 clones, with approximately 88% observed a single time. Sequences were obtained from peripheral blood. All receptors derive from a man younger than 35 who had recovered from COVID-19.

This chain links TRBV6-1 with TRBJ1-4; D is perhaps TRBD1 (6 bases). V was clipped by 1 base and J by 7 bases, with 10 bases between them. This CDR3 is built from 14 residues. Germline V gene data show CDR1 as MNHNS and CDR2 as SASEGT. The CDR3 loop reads CASSEGQGSEKLFF. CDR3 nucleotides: TGTGCCAGCAGTGAAGGGCAGGGGTCTGAAAAACTGTTTTTT.

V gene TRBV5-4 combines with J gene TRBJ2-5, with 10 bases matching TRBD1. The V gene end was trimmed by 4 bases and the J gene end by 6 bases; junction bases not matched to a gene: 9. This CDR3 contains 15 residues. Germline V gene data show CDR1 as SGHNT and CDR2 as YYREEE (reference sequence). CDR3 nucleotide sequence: TGTGCCAGCAGCGCTGGACAGGGGGACCGCCAGACCCAGTACTTC. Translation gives CASSAGQGDRQTQYF. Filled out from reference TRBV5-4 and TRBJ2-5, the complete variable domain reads ETGVTQSPTHLIKTRGQQVTLRCSSQSGHNTVSWYQQALGQGPQFIFQYYREEENGRGNFPPRFSGLQFPNYSSELNVNALELDDSALYLCASSAGQGDRQTQYFGPGTRLLVL.

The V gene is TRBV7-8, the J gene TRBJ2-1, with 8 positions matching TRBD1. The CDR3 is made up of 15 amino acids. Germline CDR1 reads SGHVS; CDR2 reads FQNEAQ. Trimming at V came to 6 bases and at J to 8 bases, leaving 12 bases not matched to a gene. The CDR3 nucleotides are TGTGCCAGCAGATTGGACAGGGCATACGGCGATGAGCAGTTCTTC. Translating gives CASRLDRAYGDEQFF.

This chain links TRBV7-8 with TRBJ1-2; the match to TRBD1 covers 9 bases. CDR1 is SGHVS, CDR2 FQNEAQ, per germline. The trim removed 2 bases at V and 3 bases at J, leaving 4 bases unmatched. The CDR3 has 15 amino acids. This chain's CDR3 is CASSLFRTGDYGYTF. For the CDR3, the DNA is TGTGCCAGCAGCTTATTCAGGACAGGGGACTATGGCTACACCTTC.

The CDR3 reads CASSSRVKAFF. CDR3 coding DNA: TGTGCCAGCAGTAGCAGGGTAAAGGCTTTCTTT. The J gene is TRBJ1-1, the V gene TRBV6-2 or TRBV6-3; possible D gene TRBD1, 5 bases. The CDR3 extends over 11 amino acids. With 5 bases removed from V and 11 bases from J, the gap between germline ends came to 12 bases. Germline CDR1 is MNHEY and CDR2 is SVGEGT.

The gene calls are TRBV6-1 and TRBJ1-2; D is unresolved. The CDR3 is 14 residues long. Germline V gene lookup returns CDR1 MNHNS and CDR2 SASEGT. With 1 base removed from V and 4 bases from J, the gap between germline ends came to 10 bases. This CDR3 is CASSEGAGFYGYTF. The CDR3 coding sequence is TGTGCCAGCAGTGAAGGTGCCGGGTTCTATGGCTACACCTTC.

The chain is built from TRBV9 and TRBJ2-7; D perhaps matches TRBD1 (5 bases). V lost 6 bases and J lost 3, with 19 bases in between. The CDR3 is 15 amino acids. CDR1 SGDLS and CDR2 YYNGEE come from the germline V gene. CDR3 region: CASTKRPETDYEQYF. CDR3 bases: TGTGCCAGCACAAAGAGACCGGAGACAGACTACGAGCAGTACTTC.

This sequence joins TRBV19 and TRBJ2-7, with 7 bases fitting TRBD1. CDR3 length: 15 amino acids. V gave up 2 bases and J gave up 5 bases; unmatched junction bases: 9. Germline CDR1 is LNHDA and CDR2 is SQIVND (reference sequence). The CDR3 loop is CASSIYPTGSDEQYF. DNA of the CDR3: TGTGCCAGTAGTATATACCCGACAGGGTCGGACGAGCAGTACTTC. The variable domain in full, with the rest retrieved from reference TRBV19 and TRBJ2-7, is DGGITQSPKYLFRKEGQNVTLSCEQNLNHDAMYWYRQDPGQGLRLIYYSQIVNDFQKGDIAEGYSVSREKKESFPLTVTSAQKNPTAFYLCASSIYPTGSDEQYFGPGTRLTVT.

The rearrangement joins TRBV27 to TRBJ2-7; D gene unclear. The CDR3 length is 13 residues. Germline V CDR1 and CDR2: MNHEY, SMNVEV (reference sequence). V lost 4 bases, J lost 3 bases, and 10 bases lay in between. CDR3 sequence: CASSYSGGYEQYF. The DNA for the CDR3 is TGTGCCAGCAGTTATTCCGGCGGCTACGAGCAGTACTTC.

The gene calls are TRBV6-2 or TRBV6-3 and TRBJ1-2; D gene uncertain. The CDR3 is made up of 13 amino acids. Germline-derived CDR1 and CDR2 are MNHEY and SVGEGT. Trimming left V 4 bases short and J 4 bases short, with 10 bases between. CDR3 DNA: TGTGCCAGCAGTTTGTGGAGCGCCTATGGCTACACCTTC. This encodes CASSLWSAYGYTF.

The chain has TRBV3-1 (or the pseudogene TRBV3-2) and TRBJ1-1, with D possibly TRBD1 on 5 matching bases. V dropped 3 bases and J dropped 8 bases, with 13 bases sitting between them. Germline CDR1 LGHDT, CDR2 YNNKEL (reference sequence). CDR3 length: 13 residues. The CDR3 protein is CASSHPTRGEAFF. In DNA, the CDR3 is TGTGCCAGCAGCCATCCGACCCGGGGGGAAGCTTTCTTT.

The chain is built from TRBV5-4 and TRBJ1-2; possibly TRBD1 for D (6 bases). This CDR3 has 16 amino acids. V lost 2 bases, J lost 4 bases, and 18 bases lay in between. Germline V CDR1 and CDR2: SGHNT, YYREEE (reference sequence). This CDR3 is CASSFGSAGDPYGYTF. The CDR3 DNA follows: TGTGCCAGCAGCTTTGGGTCGGCAGGGGACCCCTATGGCTACACCTTC.

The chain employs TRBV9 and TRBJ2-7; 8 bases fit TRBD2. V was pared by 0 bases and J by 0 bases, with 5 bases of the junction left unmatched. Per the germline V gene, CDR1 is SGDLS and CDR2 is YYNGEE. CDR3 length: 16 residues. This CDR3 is CASSVGSGGRSYEQYF. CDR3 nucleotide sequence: TGTGCCAGCAGCGTAGGGAGCGGGGGCCGCTCCTACGAGCAGTACTTC.

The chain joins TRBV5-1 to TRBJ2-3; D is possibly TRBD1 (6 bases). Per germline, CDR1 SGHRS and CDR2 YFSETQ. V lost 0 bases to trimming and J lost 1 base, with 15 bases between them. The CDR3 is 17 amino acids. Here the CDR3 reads CASSLAVPGARTDTQYF. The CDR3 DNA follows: TGCGCCAGCAGCTTGGCAGTTCCAGGGGCGCGCACAGATACGCAGTATTTT.

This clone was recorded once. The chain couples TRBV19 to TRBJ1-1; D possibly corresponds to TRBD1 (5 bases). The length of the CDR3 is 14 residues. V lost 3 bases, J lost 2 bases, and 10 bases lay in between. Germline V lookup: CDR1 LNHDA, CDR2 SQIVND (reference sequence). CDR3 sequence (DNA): TGTGCCAGTAGTATGTGGGGGGGTAACACTGAAGCTTTCTTT. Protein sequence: CASSMWGGNTEAFF. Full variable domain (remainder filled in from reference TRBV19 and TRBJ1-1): DGGITQSPKYLFRKEGQNVTLSCEQNLNHDAMYWYRQDPGQGLRLIYYSQIVNDFQKGDIAEGYSVSREKKESFPLTVTSAQKNPTAFYLCASSMWGGNTEAFFGQGTRLTVV.

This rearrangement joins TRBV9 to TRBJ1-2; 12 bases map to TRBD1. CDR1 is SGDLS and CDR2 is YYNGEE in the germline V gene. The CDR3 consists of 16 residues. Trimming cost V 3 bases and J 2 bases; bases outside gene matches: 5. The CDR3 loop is CASSEPGQGANYGYTF. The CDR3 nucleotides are TGTGCCAGCAGCGAACCGGGACAGGGGGCCAACTATGGCTACACCTTC.

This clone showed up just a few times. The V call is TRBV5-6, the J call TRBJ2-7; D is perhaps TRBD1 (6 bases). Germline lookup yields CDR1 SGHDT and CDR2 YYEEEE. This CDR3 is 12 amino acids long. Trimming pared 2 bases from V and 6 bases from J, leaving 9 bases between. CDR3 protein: CASSFGTTEQYF. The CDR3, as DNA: TGTGCCAGCAGCTTCGGGACAACCGAGCAGTACTTC.

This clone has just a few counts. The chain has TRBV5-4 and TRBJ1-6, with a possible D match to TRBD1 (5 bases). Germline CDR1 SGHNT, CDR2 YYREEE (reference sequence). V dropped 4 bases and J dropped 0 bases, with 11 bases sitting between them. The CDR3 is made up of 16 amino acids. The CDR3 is CASSPDSSSYNSPLHF. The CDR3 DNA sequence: TGTGCCAGCAGCCCTGACAGTAGCTCCTATAATTCACCCCTCCACTTT.